This T cell receptor beta chain was identified during a study of CD8+ T cells in alopecia areata. Study-level information: Those treated were given oral tofacitinib at 5 to 10 mg twice daily. General study points: Normal-skin resident alphabeta T cells also appear among scalp sample sequences.

Treatment described: oral pan-JAK inhibitor, 5-10 mg twice daily. From alopecia areata patients, lesional scalp punch biopsies and peripheral blood were collected. The germline V gene encodes CDR1 LNHDA and CDR2 SQIVND (reference sequence). V gave up 4 bases and J gave up 11 bases; unmatched junction bases: 11. The CDR3 covers 15 residues. Note on this clone: What it binds is not known.

Extracted RNA was reverse transcribed, and the resulting cDNA served as sequencing template. The protocol was immunoSEQ multiplex PCR, while the TCRdb copy is restricted to in-frame clones and leaves out a portion. The sample holds 150,000 to 200,000 clones; 60% are singletons and the top ten take over 0.9%. The chain combines TRBV19 with TRBJ1-6, with 7 bases that match TRBD1. This clonotype originated in a human donor with alopecia areata. The sample here was CD4+ T cells sorted from blood, taken at week 24, from a patient treated with tofacitinib. This CDR3 is CASSNSGQRSPPLHF. Here the CDR3 DNA reads TGTGCCAGTAGTAACTCGGGACAGCGGTCTCCACCCCTCCACTTT.